This TCR beta chain was identified in a study of shared clonotypes between healthy human individuals (dated by TCRdb to the early 2020s). A note on the overall study: The cohort included a few men and a couple of women between 18 and 49 years of age. For each donor, CD4 naive and CD4 memory were each run on three plates, CD8 naive on two plates, and CD8 memory on one plate. To estimate repertoire size and how much clonotypes are shared between individuals, the study performed deep sequencing of blood TCR repertoires from roughly five healthy adults. To increase sequencing depth and limit assay-specific biases, TCR repertoire library preparation and sequencing were carried out by different laboratories using diverse techniques. Per donor, leukapheresis produced somewhere between about 0.94 and 9 billion PBMCs.

Of note for this clone: The antigen it recognizes is unknown. Base quality data are lacking; no much larger clone is found one base away.

CD8 naive samples were obtained by positive selection for CCR7 among CD45RO-negative cells, yielding a CD45RA+CCR7+ population from which TemRA cells were excluded. Donors were healthy HIV-negative adults with no recently reported acute infections or vaccinations. Every donor was a Caucasian adult living in Nashville, Tennessee, USA. Blood was obtained by leukapheresis, after which PBMCs were separated by Ficoll-Histopaque density gradient centrifugation and cryopreserved in liquid nitrogen vapor phase. Analytical flow cytometry was used to check the purity and quantity of each magnetically sorted T cell population. From each sorted fraction, genomic DNA was isolated and quantified by UV absorbance on a Nanodrop 2000c. Overall study results and their limits: Sampling was restricted to blood, and TCR repertoires in tissue are likely to differ from TCR repertoires in blood. Even with the large sequencing depth, rarefaction of the sorted-subset datasets indicated that sequencing was incomplete. Naive subsets generally had larger estimated clonotype richness than memory subsets. Sharing across a handful of donors was observed for about 5% of naive CD4, less than 4% of naive CD8, 2% to 2.5% of memory CD4, and approximately 0.41% of memory CD8 clonotypes. Because the study included only a small number of donors, the genetic and exposure-history diversity represented was limited. Compared with non-shared clonotypes, the clonotypes found in all four sorted-subset donors had higher generation probabilities. Based on pairwise subsampling, the degree of clonotype sharing among donors was expected to be affected by sequencing depth.

TCR CDR3 regions were amplified from genomic DNA by multiplex PCR using the deep immunoSEQ assay. Extracted genomic DNA from each cell subset was distributed evenly across all wells of several immunoSEQ 96-well plates, and each plate was treated as a replicate. For sorted subsets, each replicate PCR was loaded with about 200 ng genomic DNA, equivalent to 32,000 or so T cell genomes. The purified libraries were quantified using a Qubit 3.0 fluorometer, sized with a Bioanalyzer 2100, and then quantified again using the KAPA Library Quantification kit. Every immunoSEQ 96-well plate was sequenced on a separate single-read 150-cycle Illumina NextSeq 550 flow cell. In the authors' own workflow: Because the immunoSEQ output held only junctional sequences and lacked quality scores, the filtering could not match the filtering applied to full-length reads. Sequences were annotated with PyIR, a Python wrapper for IgBLAST v1.9, using IMGT germline references to assign V/J genes and CDR3. Reads with weak V/J assignments (E-value above 1e-6), missing CDR3, stop codons, out-of-frame junctions, or ambiguous translated residues were removed. V3J clonotypes were defined as sequences sharing an identical inferred V gene, J gene, and CDR3 amino acid sequence. Percentage overlap between repertoires was computed as shared unique clonotypes divided by the size of the smaller repertoire. RTK rarefaction, the Chao1 estimator, and Recon v2.1 estimates of unobserved clonotypes were used to assess repertoire richness. Generation probabilities for all TCRbeta clonotypes obtained by the gDNA method from several donors were computed using OLGA. TCRdb re-hosts the immuneACCESS table, in-frame sequences only. Its copies lack some clones; in the studies checked, an unresolved V gene accounts for under half of them, and the cause for the rest is not known. The V and J calls and the clone size are those of that table, but D and trimming were determined from the DNA. Within this sample are about 2 million clones, with around 96% of them counted one time only. In total, the top ten clones hold roughly 1% of the sample.

Clipping removes 3 bases from V and 2 bases from J, with 6 as the unmatched junction base count. From a lookup of the germline V gene, CDR1 and CDR2 are SGHRS and YFSETQ. Taken from cysteine to phenylalanine, the CDR3 has 15 residues. The DNA shown is the 45-base CDR3, in frame from base 1. This TCR derives from a man between 18 and 29 years old in good health. The chain joins TRBV5-1 to TRBJ2-3; 7 bases in the middle match TRBD2. Sequenced input: naive CD8+ T cells sorted from blood. Taken with the paper, the label for cell subset or site translates to: CD45RA+CCR7+. The sequenced DNA is TGCGCCAGCAGCTCCCTAGCGGAACTCACAGATACGCAGTATTTT. Its protein reads: CASSSLAELTDTQYF.